This TCR beta chain derives from a study of blood T cell repertoires in COVID-19. Study information: Acute and convalescent COVID-19 specimens originated in the United States, Italy and Spain. Nucleic acid was either cDNA or gDNA, and it came from T cells, B-cell-depleted T cells, or PBMCs.

The data were produced by immunoSEQ multiplex PCR, yet TCRdb's version contains in-frame clones alone and is incomplete. The sample has roughly 100,000 clones, about 86% seen once. This CDR3 region has 14 residues. Germline V CDR1 and CDR2: LGHDT, YNNKEL (reference sequence). J gave up 4 bases and V 5 bases, and 7 bases lay outside the gene matches. The clonotype originates from an elderly woman with active or convalescent COVID-19. The chain links TRBV3-1 (or the pseudogene TRBV3-2) to TRBJ1-2; TRBD1 matches 7 bases. Sequencing was done on a sample of peripheral blood. CDR3: CASSLGDSPYGYTF. In nucleotides, the CDR3 is TGTGCCAGCAGCTTAGGGGACAGTCCCTATGGCTACACCTTC.